Presented here are 12 T cell receptor beta chains from one specimen sequenced in a study of Graves' ophthalmopathy and Graves' hyperthyroidism. Researchers took RNA transcripts and amplified TCR beta CDR3 regions from them. HTBI-primed first-round RT-PCR preceded second-round multiplex PCR. MiXCR was run by TCRdb on the multiplex PCR reads, yielding one entry per CDR3 protein. The sample consists of around 340,000 distinct CDR3 sequences, about 17% of them appearing once. Sequencing input: peripheral blood. These receptors were collected from an adult man with Graves' ophthalmopathy.

The chain joins TRBV28 to TRBJ2-2; tentative D call: TRBD1 (6 bases). Trimming took off 7 bases at V and 6 bases at J, with 15 bases between the two ends. CDR1 is MDHEN, CDR2 SYDVKM, per germline. The CDR3 sequence is 14 residues long. The CDR3 region is CASTLGGSPGELFF. The CDR3 DNA sequence: TGTGCCAGCACCCTAGGGGGTTCTCCCGGGGAGCTGTTTTTT. The whole variable domain, remainder taken from reference TRBV28 and TRBJ2-2, is DVKVTQSSRYLVKRTGEKVFLECVQDMDHENMFWYRQDPGLGLRLIYFSYDVKMKEKGDIPEGYSVSREKKERFSLILESASTNQTSMYLCASTLGGSPGELFFGEGSRLTVL.

This clonotype was counted at least ten times. The rearrangement uses TRBV4-3 and TRBJ1-2, with a possible D match to TRBD1 (5 bases). The length of the CDR3 is 17 residues. V lost 0 bases, J lost 4 bases, and 18 bases lay in between. CDR1 and CDR2 from the germline V gene are LGHNA and YSLEER. CDR3 protein: CASSQDYGRQFAYGYTF. CDR3 bases: TGCGCCAGCAGCCAAGATTACGGGCGACAGTTCGCCTATGGCTACACCTTC.

This clonotype was picked up a small number of times. The chain carries TRBV12-5 and TRBJ1-2, with D perhaps TRBD1 (6 bases). This CDR3 is built from 14 residues. V was clipped by 1 base and J by 7 bases, with 13 bases between them. The germline V gene has CDR1 LGHNT and CDR2 FRNRAP. For the CDR3, the DNA is TGTGCTAGTGGTTTGGGAACAGGGAGAGGTGGCTACACCTTC. Its protein product is CASGLGTGRGGYTF.

A few counts support this clonotype. V is TRBV5-1 and J is TRBJ1-1, with TRBD1 identical over 8 bases. The J segment lost 4 bases and the V segment lost 4 bases, leaving 12 bases of the junction unmatched. Germline V gene sequence: CDR1 SGHRS, CDR2 YFSETQ. CDR3 length: 16 residues. This CDR3 is CASSRHRGRLATEAFF. DNA of the CDR3: TGCGCCAGCAGCCGGCACAGGGGGAGGTTGGCCACTGAAGCTTTCTTT.

This clonotype was picked up many times. The gene calls are TRBV6-2 or TRBV6-3 and TRBJ2-7; 7 bases fit TRBD1. Unmatched junction bases numbered 8, after V lost 3 bases and J lost 3 bases. Germline V gene lookup returns CDR1 MNHEY and CDR2 SVGEGT. The CDR3 runs to 15 residues. DNA for the CDR3: TGTGCCAGCAGTTATGCAGGGGGTGACTACTACGAGCAGTACTTC. It translates to CASSYAGGDYYEQYF.

This clonotype was picked up many times. The chain is built from TRBV6-1 and TRBJ2-2; 9 positions agree with TRBD1. The V gene's germline CDR1 is MNHNS and CDR2 SASEGT. Trimming at V came to 5 bases and at J to 7 bases, leaving 5 bases not matched to a gene. The CDR3 length is 14 residues. The CDR3 coding sequence is TGTGCCAGCAGTACACAGGGGGCTAGCGGGGAGCTGTTTTTT. Protein sequence: CASSTQGASGELFF.

In this sample, this clonotype turned up many times. This chain joins TRBV7-8 and TRBJ2-5, with 7 bases aligning to TRBD1. The CDR3 covers 14 residues. The germline V gene has CDR1 SGHVS and CDR2 FQNEAQ. V lost 7 bases, J lost 0 bases, and 5 bases stayed unmatched. The chain's CDR3 is CASTQDRNQETQYF. CDR3 sequence (DNA): TGTGCCAGCACCCAGGACAGGAACCAAGAGACCCAGTACTTC. Full variable domain (rest looked up from reference TRBV7-8 and TRBJ2-5): GAGVSQSPRYKVAKRGQDVALRCDPISGHVSLFWYQQALGQGPEFLTYFQNEAQLDKSGLPSDRFFAERPEGSVSTLKIQRTQQEDSAVYLCASTQDRNQETQYFGPGTRLLVL.

This clonotype has ten or more counts. V and J are TRBV29-1 and TRBJ2-5; 7 nucleotides agree with TRBD1. With 6 bases clipped from V and 1 base from J, the junction kept 2 bases outside the gene matches. CDR1 and CDR2 (germline): SQVTM, ANQGSEA. CDR3 length: 12 amino acids. The DNA of the CDR3 is TGCAGCGTGTGGGACAGCCAAGAGACCCAGTACTTC. The encoded protein is CSVWDSQETQYF.

The table lists this clonotype with many counts. This chain links TRBV27 with TRBJ2-5, with D perhaps matching TRBD1 or TRBD2 (5 bases each). Germline assignment: CDR1 MNHEY and CDR2 SMNVEV (reference sequence). Trimming took 5 bases from V and 4 from J, leaving 20 bases between them. The CDR3 contains 16 residues. CDR3 bases: TGTGCCAGCAGTGAGGGACCTGGAAGGGGATCAGAGACCCAGTACTTC. It is translated as CASSEGPGRGSETQYF.

This clonotype occurred many times. This CDR3 is CSVDVGADGNTIYF. The CDR3 DNA reads TGCAGCGTTGATGTGGGGGCTGACGGAAACACCATATATTTT. The gene calls are TRBV29-1 and TRBJ1-3, with D possibly being TRBD1 (6 bases). The V gene lost 3 bases and the J gene lost 4 bases, with 13 bases spanning the gap. The CDR3 has 14 amino acids. Germline V gene sequence: CDR1 SQVTM, CDR2 ANQGSEA.

This clonotype was counted at least ten times. J is TRBJ1-6 and V is TRBV27; a weak D match, TRBD1 (5 bases). The CDR3 spans 15 residues. V was pared by 6 bases and J by 4 bases, with 13 bases between. Germline CDR1 and CDR2: MNHEY and SMNVEV (reference sequence). The chain's CDR3 is CASRYRQFYNSPLHF. The CDR3 nucleotides read TGTGCCAGCAGATACCGACAGTTTTATAATTCACCCCTCCACTTT.

This clonotype was seen many times. Given a much more abundant clone one base away, this may be a read error. The chain couples TRBV11-2 to TRBJ1-1; weak D call: TRBD1 (5 bases). CDR1 and CDR2 (germline): SGHAT, FQNNGV. V gave up 3 bases and J gave up 5 bases, with 22 bases separating them. The CDR3 has 17 amino acids. The CDR3 loop is CASSFRRRSGGTTEAFF. For the CDR3, the DNA is TGTGCCAGCAGCTTTAGGAGGCGGTCCGGGGGAACAACTGAAGCTTTCTTT.